The present T cell receptor (beta chain) was sequenced within a study of blood T cells in healthy people across ages. The second PCR ran roughly 6 to 12 cycles with a sample-barcoded 5' primer and J-beta primers. TCRdb recomputed calls from the 5' RACE reads with MiXCR, one row per CDR3 protein. The table shows about 670,000 distinct CDR3 sequences, with over 40% occurring only once. Per germline, CDR1 SGHTA and CDR2 FQGNSA. The CDR3 extends over 15 amino acids. The V and J ends lost 4 bases and 3 bases respectively, with 16 bases between them. In this sample, this clonotype turned up many times. This chain uses TRBV7-2 with TRBJ2-7; tentative D call: TRBD1 (5 bases). This receptor was taken from a woman of 80 years or more in good health. The sample comprised blood. In DNA, the CDR3 is TGTGCCAGCAGCTCCAGGCAGGGTCTCGACTACGAGCAGTACTTC. Its translation is CASSSRQGLDYEQYF.